A single sample is the source of the 9 T cell receptor beta chains below, sequenced in a study of shared clonotypes between healthy human individuals. Here immunoSEQ multiplex PCR was the method, and the copy in TCRdb shows in-frame clones only, minus some. The sample comprises approximately 2.5 million clones, over 85% of which are singletons, and more than 0.35% rests with the top ten. Sequencing was done on a sample of naive CD4+ T cells from PBMCs. Regarding subset: CD45RA+ positively selected. The receptors shown here come from a man younger than 35 in good health. Some clones in this sample may be carry-over from other donors' samples.

The chain uses TRBV5-1 and TRBJ1-1; 7 bases are shared with TRBD1. CDR1 is SGHRS, CDR2 YFSETQ, per germline. The CDR3 is made up of 16 amino acids. The junction had 7 bases not matched to a gene; V was cut back by 0 bases and J by 2 bases. CDR3 coding DNA: TGCGCCAGCAGCTTGGTGGCCACAGGGGCAAACACTGAAGCTTTCTTT. This encodes CASSLVATGANTEAFF.

In regard to this clone: Other nucleotide sequences from this sample produce the same CDR3. This chain links TRBV2 with TRBJ2-1; D gene ambiguous. The germline CDR1 and CDR2 sequences are SNHLY and FYNNEI. This CDR3 is 11 amino acids long. Trimming pared 6 bases from V and 3 bases from J, leaving 3 bases between. CDR3 coding DNA: TGTGCCAGCAGAGTCTACAATGAGCAGTTCTTC. Translating it yields CASRVYNEQFF. Based on the CDR3 plus reference TRBV2 and TRBJ2-1, the full variable domain is EPEVTQTPSHQVTQMGQEVILRCVPISNHLYFYWYRQILGQKVEFLVSFYNNEISEKSEIFDDQFSVERPDGSNFTLKIRSTKLEDSAMYFCASRVYNEQFFGPGTRLTVL.

This clone appeared once. The V call is TRBV7-9, the J call TRBJ2-2; 7 nucleotides line up with TRBD1. From germline, CDR1 is SEHNR and CDR2 FQNEAQ (reference sequence). The CDR3 sequence is 14 residues long. The V and J ends lost 8 bases and 6 bases, in that order; junction bases with no gene match: 9. Written as DNA, the CDR3 is TGTGCCAGCCTTGGGGGACAGAGGGCCGGGGAGCTGTTTTTT. The encoded protein is CASLGGQRAGELFF.

This clone was observed once. The chain has TRBV28 and TRBJ2-2; TRBD2 is a possible D gene (5 bases). Looked up from germline, CDR1 is MDHEN and CDR2 is SYDVKM. V lost 7 bases and J 15 bases, leaving 15 bases between the germline ends. The CDR3 extends over 11 amino acids. The CDR3 region has the DNA TGTGCCAGCAAGTCTCCGGGGTCGGTGTTTTTT. It encodes CASKSPGSVFF.

About this clone: The same CDR3 can be traced to other DNA sequences in this sample. The chain is built from TRBV11-2 and TRBJ2-1, with a tentative D call TRBD1 (5 bases). In germline, CDR1 is SGHAT, CDR2 FQNNGV. The CDR3 sequence is 13 residues long. V was pared by 0 bases and J by 7 bases, with 7 bases between. The chain's CDR3 is CASSLDRVNEQFF. Written as DNA, the CDR3 is TGTGCCAGCAGCTTAGACAGGGTAAATGAGCAGTTCTTC. The full variable domain, completed using reference TRBV11-2 and TRBJ2-1, is EAGVAQSPRYKIIEKRQSVAFWCNPISGHATLYWYQQILGQGPKLLIQFQNNGVVDDSQLPKDRFSAERLKGVDSTLKIQPAKLEDSAVYLCASSLDRVNEQFFGPGTRLTVL.

The rearrangement joins TRBV9 to TRBJ2-3; 9 bases are shared with TRBD2. The V gene end was trimmed by 0 bases and the J gene end by 4 bases; junction bases not matched to a gene: 3. The CDR3 loop spans 15 amino acids. CDR1 is SGDLS, CDR2 YYNGEE, per germline. As DNA, the CDR3 is TGTGCCAGCAGCGTAGTGCGGGAGGGGGCAGATACGCAGTATTTT. Protein: CASSVVREGADTQYF.

As regards this clone: This specimen includes other DNA sequences encoding the same CDR3. The gene calls are TRBV19 and TRBJ2-1; 12 nucleotides match TRBD2. V lost 5 bases to trimming and J lost 4 bases; unmatched junction nucleotides: 3. There are 15 residues in the CDR3. CDR1 is LNHDA, CDR2 SQIVND, per germline (reference sequence). Here the CDR3 reads CASSPLAGGYNEQFF. In DNA, the CDR3 is TGTGCCAGTAGTCCTCTAGCGGGAGGGTACAATGAGCAGTTCTTC.

The J gene is TRBJ2-1, the V gene TRBV5-1; 13 bases fit TRBD2. Losses at the gene ends were 2 bases for V and 7 bases for J; bases not matched to a gene: 3. The CDR3 runs 15 residues. The germline CDR1 and CDR2 sequences are SGHRS and YFSETQ. CDR3 nucleotide sequence: TGCGCCAGCAGCTTAGGACTAGCGGGAGAAAATGAGCAGTTCTTC. Protein sequence: CASSLGLAGENEQFF.

The chain links TRBV6-5 to TRBJ1-1, with no clear D. This CDR3 contains 15 residues. CDR1 is MNHEY, CDR2 SVGAGI, per germline. V dropped 0 bases and J dropped 5 bases, with 13 bases sitting between them. The CDR3 region is CASSYSAGRQTEAFF. The CDR3 region has the DNA TGTGCCAGCAGTTACTCCGCCGGAAGACAAACTGAAGCTTTCTTT.